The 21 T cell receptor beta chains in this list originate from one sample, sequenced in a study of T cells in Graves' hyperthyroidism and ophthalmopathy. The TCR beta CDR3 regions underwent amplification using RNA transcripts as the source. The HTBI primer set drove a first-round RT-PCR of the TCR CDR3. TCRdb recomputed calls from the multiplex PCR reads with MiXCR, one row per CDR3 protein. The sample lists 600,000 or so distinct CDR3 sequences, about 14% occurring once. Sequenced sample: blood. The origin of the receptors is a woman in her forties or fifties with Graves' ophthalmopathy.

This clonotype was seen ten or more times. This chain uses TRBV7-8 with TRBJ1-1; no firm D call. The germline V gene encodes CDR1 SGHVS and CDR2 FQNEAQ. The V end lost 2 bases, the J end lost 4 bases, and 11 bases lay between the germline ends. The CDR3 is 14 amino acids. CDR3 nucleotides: TGTGCCAGCAGCTTATCGGCAAGAAGCACTGAAGCTTTCTTT. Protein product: CASSLSARSTEAFF. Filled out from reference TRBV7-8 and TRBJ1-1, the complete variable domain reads GAGVSQSPRYKVAKRGQDVALRCDPISGHVSLFWYQQALGQGPEFLTYFQNEAQLDKSGLPSDRFFAERPEGSVSTLKIQRTQQEDSAVYLCASSLSARSTEAFFGQGTRLTVV.

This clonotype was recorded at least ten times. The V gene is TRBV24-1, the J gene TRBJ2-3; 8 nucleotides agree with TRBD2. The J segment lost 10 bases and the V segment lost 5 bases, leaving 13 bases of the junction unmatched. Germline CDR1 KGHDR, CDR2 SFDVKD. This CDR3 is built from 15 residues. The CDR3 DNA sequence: TGTGCCACCAGTGTCTCCGGCGGGGGGCGCGGGGCGCAGTATTTT. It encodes CATSVSGGGRGAQYF.

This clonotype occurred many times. The DNA for the CDR3 is TGTGCCAGCAGCCCCACTCTCAATGAGCAGTTCTTC. This codes for CASSPTLNEQFF. The chain employs TRBV7-9 and TRBJ2-1; D is undetermined. Per the germline V gene, CDR1 is SEHNR and CDR2 is FQNEAQ (reference sequence). CDR3 length: 12 residues. The V end was cut by 5 bases, the J end by 6 bases, with 8 bases between.

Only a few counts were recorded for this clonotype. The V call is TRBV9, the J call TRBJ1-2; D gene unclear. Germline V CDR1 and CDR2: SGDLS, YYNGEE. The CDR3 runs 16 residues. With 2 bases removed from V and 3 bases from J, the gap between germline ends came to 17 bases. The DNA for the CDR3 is TGTGCCAGCAGCGTCAATAGTCGTAGGGAAGACTATGGCTACACCTTC. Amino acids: CASSVNSRREDYGYTF.

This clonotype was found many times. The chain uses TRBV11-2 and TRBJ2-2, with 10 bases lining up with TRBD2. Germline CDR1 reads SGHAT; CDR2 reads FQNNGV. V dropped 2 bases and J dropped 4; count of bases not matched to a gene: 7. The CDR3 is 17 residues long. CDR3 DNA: TGTGCCAGCAGCTTAACTAGCGGGATCGGAGGCACCGGGGAGCTGTTTTTT. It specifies CASSLTSGIGGTGELFF.

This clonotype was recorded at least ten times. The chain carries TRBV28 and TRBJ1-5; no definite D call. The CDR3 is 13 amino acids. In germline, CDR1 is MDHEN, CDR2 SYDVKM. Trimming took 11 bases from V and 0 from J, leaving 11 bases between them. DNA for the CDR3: TGTGCCGGCTCCGGTTATAGCAATCAGCCCCAGCATTTT. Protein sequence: CAGSGYSNQPQHF.

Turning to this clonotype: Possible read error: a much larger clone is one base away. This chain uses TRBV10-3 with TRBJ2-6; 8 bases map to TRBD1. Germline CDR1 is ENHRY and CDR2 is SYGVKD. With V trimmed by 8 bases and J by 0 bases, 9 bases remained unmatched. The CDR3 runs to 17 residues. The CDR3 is CAIGVQDRVSGANVLTF. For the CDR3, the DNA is TGTGCCATCGGTGTACAGGACAGGGTCTCTGGGGCCAACGTCCTGACTTTC.

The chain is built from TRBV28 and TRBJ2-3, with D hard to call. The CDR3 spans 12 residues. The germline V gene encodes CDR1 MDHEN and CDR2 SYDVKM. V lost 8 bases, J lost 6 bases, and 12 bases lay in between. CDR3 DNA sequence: TGTGCCAGCTGCATCAATAGGGATACGCAGTATTTT. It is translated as CASCINRDTQYF.

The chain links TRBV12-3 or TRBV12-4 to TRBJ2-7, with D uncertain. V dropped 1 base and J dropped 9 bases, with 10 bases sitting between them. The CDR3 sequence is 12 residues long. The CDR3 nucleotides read TGTGCCAGCAGTTTAGTCCTTAAATGGCAGTACTTC. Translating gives CASSLVLKWQYF.

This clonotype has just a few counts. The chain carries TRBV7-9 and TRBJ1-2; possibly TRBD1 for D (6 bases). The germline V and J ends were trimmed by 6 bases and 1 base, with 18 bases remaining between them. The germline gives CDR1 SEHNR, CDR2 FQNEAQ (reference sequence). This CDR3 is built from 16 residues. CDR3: CASSTGTRGGNYGYTF. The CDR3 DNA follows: TGTGCCAGCAGTACCGGGACACGAGGGGGTAACTATGGCTACACCTTC.

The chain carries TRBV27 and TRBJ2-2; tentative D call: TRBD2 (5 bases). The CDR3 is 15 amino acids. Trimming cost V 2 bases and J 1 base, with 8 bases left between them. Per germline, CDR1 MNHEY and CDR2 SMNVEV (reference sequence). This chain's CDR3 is CASSLNGLNTGELFF. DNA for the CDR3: TGTGCCAGCAGTTTAAACGGACTGAACACCGGGGAGCTGTTTTTT.

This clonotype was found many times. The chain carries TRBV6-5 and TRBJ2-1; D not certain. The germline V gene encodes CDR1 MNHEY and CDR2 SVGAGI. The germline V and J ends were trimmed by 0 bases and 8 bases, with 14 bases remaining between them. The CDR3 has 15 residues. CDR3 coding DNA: TGTGCCAGCAGTTACTCGCACTGGAGTGGCGATGAGCAGTTCTTC. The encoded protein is CASSYSHWSGDEQFF.

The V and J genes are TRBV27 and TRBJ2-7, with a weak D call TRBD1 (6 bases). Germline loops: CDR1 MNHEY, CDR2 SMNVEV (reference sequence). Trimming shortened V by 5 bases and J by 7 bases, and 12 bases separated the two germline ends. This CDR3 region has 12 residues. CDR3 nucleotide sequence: TGTGCCAGCAGTACAGGGTTCGGGGAGCAGTACTTC. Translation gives CASSTGFGEQYF.

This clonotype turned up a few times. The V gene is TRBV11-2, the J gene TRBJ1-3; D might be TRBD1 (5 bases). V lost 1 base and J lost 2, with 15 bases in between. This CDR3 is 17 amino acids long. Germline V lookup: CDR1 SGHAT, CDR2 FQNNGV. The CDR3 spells CASSLGLREDTGNTIYF. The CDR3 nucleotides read TGTGCCAGCAGCTTAGGATTGCGTGAGGACACTGGAAACACCATATATTTT.

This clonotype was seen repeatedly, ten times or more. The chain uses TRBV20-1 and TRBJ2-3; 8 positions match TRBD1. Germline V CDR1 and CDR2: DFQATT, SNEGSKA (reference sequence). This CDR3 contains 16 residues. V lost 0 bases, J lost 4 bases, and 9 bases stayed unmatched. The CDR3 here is CSARDTDRGLSDTQYF. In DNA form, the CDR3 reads TGCAGTGCTAGAGACACAGACAGGGGATTATCAGATACGCAGTATTTT.

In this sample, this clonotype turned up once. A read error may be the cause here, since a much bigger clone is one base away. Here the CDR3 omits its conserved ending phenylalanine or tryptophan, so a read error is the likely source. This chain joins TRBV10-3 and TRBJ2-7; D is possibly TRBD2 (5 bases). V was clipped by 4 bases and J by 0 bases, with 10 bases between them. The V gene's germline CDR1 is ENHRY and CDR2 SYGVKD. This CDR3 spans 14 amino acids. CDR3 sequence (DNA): TGTGCCATCAGTGGGACTGTTAGCTCCTACGAGCAGTACTTA. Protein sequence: CAISGTVSSYEQYL.

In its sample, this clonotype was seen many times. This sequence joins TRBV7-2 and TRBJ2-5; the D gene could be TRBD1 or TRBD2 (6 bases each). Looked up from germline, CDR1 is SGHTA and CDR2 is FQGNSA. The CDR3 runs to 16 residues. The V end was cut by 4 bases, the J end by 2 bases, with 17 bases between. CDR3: CASSSRGARRQETQYF. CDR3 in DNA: TGTGCCAGCAGCTCGAGGGGGGCCCGAAGACAAGAGACCCAGTACTTC.

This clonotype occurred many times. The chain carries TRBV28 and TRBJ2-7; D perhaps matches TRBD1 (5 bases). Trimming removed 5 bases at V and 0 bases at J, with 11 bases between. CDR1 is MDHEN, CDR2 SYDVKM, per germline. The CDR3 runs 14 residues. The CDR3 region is CASSPQGTSYEQYF. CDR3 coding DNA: TGTGCCAGCAGTCCGCAGGGTACCTCCTACGAGCAGTACTTC.

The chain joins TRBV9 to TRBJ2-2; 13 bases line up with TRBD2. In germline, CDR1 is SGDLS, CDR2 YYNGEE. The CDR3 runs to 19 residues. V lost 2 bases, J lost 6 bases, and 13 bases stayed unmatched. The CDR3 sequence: CASSVPSEGLAGEAGELFF. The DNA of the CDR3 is TGTGCCAGCAGCGTTCCATCTGAAGGACTAGCGGGAGAGGCCGGGGAGCTGTTTTTT.

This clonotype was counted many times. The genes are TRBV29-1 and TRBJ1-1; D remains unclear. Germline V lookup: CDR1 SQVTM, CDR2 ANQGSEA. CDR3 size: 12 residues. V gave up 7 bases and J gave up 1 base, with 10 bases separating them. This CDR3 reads CSAAAGNTEAFF. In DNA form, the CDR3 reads TGCAGCGCAGCGGCGGGGAACACTGAAGCTTTCTTT.

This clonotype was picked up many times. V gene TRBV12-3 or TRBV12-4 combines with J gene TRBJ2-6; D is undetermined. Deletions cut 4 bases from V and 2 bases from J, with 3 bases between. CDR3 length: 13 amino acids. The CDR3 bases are TGTGCCAGCAGTTGGACTGGGGCCAACGTCCTGACTTTC. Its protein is CASSWTGANVLTF.